This T cell receptor (beta chain) comes out of a study of blood T cell repertoires in COVID-19. The wider study: The cDNA or gDNA used as material had been derived from T cells, B-cell-depleted T cells, or PBMCs.

Germline CDR1 WNHNN, CDR2 SYGVQD (reference sequence). V was trimmed by 5 bases and J by 4 bases, leaving 8 bases between them. The CDR3 extends over 13 amino acids. TCRdb's table, derived via immunoSEQ multiplex PCR, lists solely in-frame clones and lacks some. In the table there are 210,000 or so clones, approximately 85% of which are singletons. The clonotype originates from a woman in her forties or fifties with active or convalescent COVID-19. Sequencing used peripheral blood. The chain joins TRBV10-1 to TRBJ2-2; the D is unclear. In nucleotides, the CDR3 is TGCGCCAGCAGTCACTTTGGCACCGGGGAGCTGTTTTTT. Its translation is CASSHFGTGELFF.